These 14 T cell receptor beta chains came from one sample sequenced in a study of tumor T cells in aggressive B-cell lymphoma. The protocol was immunoSEQ multiplex PCR, while the TCRdb copy is restricted to in-frame clones and leaves out a portion. The sample records 4,200 or so clones, over 75% being singletons. Material for sequencing was tumor tissue. These receptors came from an adult with diffuse large B cell lymphoma.

V and J are TRBV10-1 and TRBJ2-7; 7 nucleotides agree with TRBD2. The junction had 7 bases not matched to a gene; V was cut back by 6 bases and J by 5 bases. Germline V gene lookup returns CDR1 WNHNN and CDR2 SYGVQD (reference sequence). This CDR3 is 13 amino acids long. CDR3 amino acids: CASRAGPRHEQYF. In DNA, the CDR3 is TGCGCCAGCAGAGCGGGACCCCGGCACGAGCAGTACTTC.

V and J are TRBV12-5 and TRBJ2-5; D perhaps matches TRBD2 (5 bases). The germline gives CDR1 LGHNT, CDR2 FRNRAP. V was pared by 7 bases and J by 1 base, with 7 bases between. This CDR3 has 12 amino acids. CDR3 sequence: CASDSGQETQYF. CDR3 bases: TGTGCTAGTGACAGCGGCCAAGAGACCCAGTACTTC.

For the CDR3, the DNA is TGTGCCAGCAGTGAAGGAAGCAGGAGGCCAAATTCACCCCTCCACTTT. This translates into CASSEGSRRPNSPLHF. This chain connects TRBV2 to TRBJ1-6; D unclear. V lost 1 base and J 7 bases, leaving 14 bases between the germline ends. CDR1 is SNHLY and CDR2 is FYNNEI in the germline V gene. CDR3 size: 16 residues.

V is TRBV5-6 and J is TRBJ2-3, with 8 nucleotides matching TRBD2. CDR1 and CDR2 (germline): SGHDT, YYEEEE. The ends lost 6 bases at V and 3 bases at J; junction bases unmatched: 9. The CDR3 spans 15 residues. CDR3 in DNA: TGTGCCAGCATTCGGGCGGGGGGCGGTACAGATACGCAGTATTTT. Its translation: CASIRAGGGTDTQYF.

The chain joins TRBV5-1 to TRBJ2-1; 8 bases fit TRBD2. V was pared by 7 bases and J by 6 bases, with 6 bases of the junction left unmatched. The CDR3 is made up of 13 amino acids. Germline V gene lookup returns CDR1 SGHRS and CDR2 YFSETQ. The CDR3: CASRPGLVNEQFF. The DNA for the CDR3 is TGCGCCAGCCGTCCGGGACTAGTCAATGAGCAGTTCTTC.

The chain is built from TRBV6-4 and TRBJ2-1, with 10 nucleotides matching TRBD2. V gave up 4 bases and J gave up 7 bases; unmatched junction bases: 10. CDR1 is MRHNA and CDR2 is SNTAGT in the germline V gene. The CDR3 has 16 amino acids. CDR3 DNA: TGTGCCAGCAGTGCGGCTAGCGGGGGAGTTGGAAATGAGCAGTTCTTC. Translated, it gives CASSAASGGVGNEQFF.

This clone was counted between two and nine times. The chain uses TRBV19 and TRBJ2-6; tentatively, D is TRBD1 (5 bases). The CDR3 is 16 residues long. Germline lookup yields CDR1 LNHDA and CDR2 SQIVND (reference sequence). The V and J ends lost 1 base and 1 base respectively, with 8 bases between them. CDR3 nucleotide sequence: TGTGCCAGTAGTATAGTAGCAGGGTCTGGGGCCAACGTCCTGACTTTC. Translating it yields CASSIVAGSGANVLTF.

The chain has TRBV7-2 and TRBJ1-4, with TRBD1 matching 7 bases. Trimming took 3 bases from V and 8 from J; bases not matched to a gene: 9. This CDR3 has 15 residues. Germline lookup yields CDR1 SGHTA and CDR2 FQGNSA. As DNA, the CDR3 is TGTGCCAGCAGCTTCGTAGGGGGCCTGGAGGAAAAACTGTTTTTT. Translating gives CASSFVGGLEEKLFF. Looking up the rest from reference TRBV7-2 and TRBJ1-4 gives the full variable domain: GAGVSQSPSNKVTEKGKDVELRCDPISGHTALYWYRQSLGQGLEFLIYFQGNSAPDKSGLPSDRFSAERTGGSVSTLTIQRTQQEDSAVYLCASSFVGGLEEKLFFGSGTQLSVL.

The V and J genes are TRBV6-6 and TRBJ2-7; 11 nucleotides match TRBD1. Unmatched junction bases numbered 5, after V lost 4 bases and J lost 3 bases. The CDR3 is 15 amino acids. The V gene's germline CDR1 is MNHNY and CDR2 SVGAGI (reference sequence). CDR3 sequence: CASSSEDRGHYEQYF. Written as DNA, the CDR3 is TGTGCCAGCAGTTCCGAGGACAGGGGGCACTACGAGCAGTACTTC.

The CDR3 DNA is TGTGCCAGCAGTTTACTGAGAGACACTGAAGCTTTCTTT. Protein sequence: CASSLLRDTEAFF. The chain carries TRBV28 and TRBJ1-1, with D unresolved. The V gene's germline CDR1 is MDHEN and CDR2 SYDVKM. This CDR3 spans 13 amino acids. Trimming left V 2 bases short and J 3 bases short, with 7 bases between.

The V gene is TRBV9, the J gene TRBJ2-1; 7 bases match TRBD2. This CDR3 has 16 residues. The trim removed 0 bases at V and 1 base at J, leaving 4 bases unmatched. Per germline, CDR1 SGDLS and CDR2 YYNGEE. The CDR3 loop is CASSVDGLGSYNEQFF. DNA of the CDR3: TGTGCCAGCAGCGTAGACGGACTAGGATCCTACAATGAGCAGTTCTTC.

V and J are TRBV7-9 and TRBJ2-7, with D uncertain. Looked up from germline, CDR1 is SEHNR and CDR2 is FQNEAQ (reference sequence). This CDR3 spans 13 amino acids. Deletions cut 5 bases from V and 0 bases from J, with 8 bases between. The CDR3 DNA reads as TGTGCCAGCAGCCCCCCGAGCTCCTACGAGCAGTACTTC. Translating it yields CASSPPSSYEQYF.

The V call is TRBV6-5, the J call TRBJ2-4, with unresolved D. CDR1 is MNHEY and CDR2 is SVGAGI in the germline V gene. The CDR3 contains 13 residues. V dropped 6 bases and J dropped 7 bases, with 13 bases sitting between them. The CDR3 loop reads CASSLGELNIQYF. As DNA, the CDR3 is TGTGCCAGCAGCCTGGGCGAGTTGAACATTCAGTACTTC.

The chain combines TRBV5-1 with TRBJ2-5; possibly TRBD1 for D (5 bases). Germline V gene data show CDR1 as SGHRS and CDR2 as YFSETQ. V gave up 2 bases and J gave up 2 bases, with 13 bases separating them. The CDR3 length is 15 residues. Here the CDR3 DNA reads TGCGCCAGCAGCTTAGGACATACCTTTCAAGAGACCCAGTACTTC. Protein product: CASSLGHTFQETQYF.